This T cell receptor (beta chain) was recovered during a study of human T cells and chemical hapten exposure. Germline V gene lookup returns CDR1 MNHNY and CDR2 SVGAGI (reference sequence). V was trimmed by 2 bases and J by 1 base, leaving 10 bases between them. The CDR3 has 15 residues. The time point denotes: pre-sensitization, week 0. The treatment: therapeutic diphenylcyclopropenone sensitization with weekly scalp DPC. This clonotype appeared a few times. From the RACE reads, TCRdb called clonotypes with MiXCR, one entry per CDR3 protein. The table includes 84,000 or so distinct CDR3 sequences, approximately 9% detected once.

The TCR was taken from a man aged 40-49 years with alopecia areata. Some clones in this sample may be carry-over from other donors' samples. Material: whole blood, obtained in connection with sensitization to the hapten diphenylcyclopropenone (DPC). The chain links TRBV6-6 to TRBJ2-3; D may match TRBD1 or TRBD2 (5 bases each). CDR3 in DNA: TGTGCCAGCAGTTACGAGGGGAAGGGCACAGATACGCAGTATTTT. Protein sequence: CASSYEGKGTDTQYF.